These T cell receptor beta chains were read from a single sample in a study of blood T cell repertoires in COVID-19. Some clones are missing from TCRdb's copy, which holds only in-frame ones; the method was immunoSEQ multiplex PCR. The sample includes some 70,000 clones, roughly 90% of them seen just once. Sequencing was performed on peripheral blood. The receptors come from a young man with acute or convalescent COVID-19. CDR3s include the opening cysteine and the closing phenylalanine or tryptophan.

j_call v_call cdr3_aa
TRBJ1-3 TRBV7-2 CASTKQGGTAATIYF
TRBJ2-2 TRBV2 CASTLAGGYLAGELFF
TRBJ1-1 TRBV3-1/TRBV3-2 CASSHLAGTGQAEAFF
TRBJ1-5 TRBV19 CASSKSSNQPQHF
TRBJ1-6 TRBV2 CASSQGPGAPNSPLHF
TRBJ1-2 TRBV28 CASSPLAGGPYGYTF
TRBJ2-5 TRBV3-1/TRBV3-2 CASSSGPQGRETQYF
TRBJ1-1 TRBV19 CASSIDRSTEAFF
TRBJ2-1 TRBV30 CAWRGGLNEQFF
TRBJ2-1 TRBV4-2 CASSQEGSGRSYNEQFF
TRBJ2-1 TRBV19 CASSLDRGTSGRKNNEQFF
TRBJ2-7 TRBV4-1 CASSQEGLTLEQYF
TRBJ2-5 TRBV2 CASIWDRTQETQYF
TRBJ1-1 TRBV21-1 CASSKAGMEGAPEAFF